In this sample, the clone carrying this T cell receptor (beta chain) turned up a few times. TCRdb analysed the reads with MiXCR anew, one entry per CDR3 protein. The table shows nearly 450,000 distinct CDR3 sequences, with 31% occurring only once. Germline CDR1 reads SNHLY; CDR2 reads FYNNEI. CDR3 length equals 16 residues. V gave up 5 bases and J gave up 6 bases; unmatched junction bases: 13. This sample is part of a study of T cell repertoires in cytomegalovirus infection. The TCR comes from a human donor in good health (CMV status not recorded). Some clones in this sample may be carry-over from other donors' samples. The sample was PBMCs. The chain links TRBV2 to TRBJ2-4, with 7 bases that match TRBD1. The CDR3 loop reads CASSPVGTAKGNIQYF. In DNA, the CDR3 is TGTGCCAGCAGTCCTGTGGGGACAGCCAAAGGAAACATTCAGTACTTC. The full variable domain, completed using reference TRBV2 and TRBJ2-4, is EPEVTQTPSHQVTQMGQEVILRCVPISNHLYFYWYRQILGQKVEFLVSFYNNEISEKSEIFDDQFSVERPDGSNFTLKIRSTKLEDSAMYFCASSPVGTAKGNIQYFGAGTRLSVL.